This TCR beta chain emerged from a study of blood T cell repertoires in COVID-19. About the study: Material from acute and convalescent COVID-19 was sourced from the United States, Italy and Spain. T cells, B-cell-depleted T cells, or PBMCs provided the cDNA or gDNA that served as material.

Germline assignment: CDR1 LGHDT and CDR2 YNNKEL (reference sequence). The CDR3 consists of 16 residues. Unmatched junction bases numbered 6, after V lost 4 bases and J lost 2 bases. How the authors handled the data: Amplifying reference gene primers gave estimates of nucleated cell counts. Repertoires were generated with immunoSEQ multiplex PCR, while TCRdb's copy carries only in-frame clones and drops some. V and J calls and clone size come straight from that table; D and trimming were deduced from the DNA. This table holds about 130,000 clones, about 72% found once. This receptor was taken from a woman in her sixties or seventies with acute or convalescent COVID-19. Sequencing was performed on peripheral blood. This chain links TRBV3-1 (or the pseudogene TRBV3-2) with TRBJ2-1; 9 positions match TRBD1. CDR3 sequence reads: CASSRGGQGTYNEQFF. The CDR3 DNA reads as TGTGCCAGCAGCCGCGGGGGACAGGGAACCTACAATGAGCAGTTCTTC.